Shown below are 2 T cell receptor beta chains from a single sample sequenced in a study of cytomegalovirus exposure and HLA in healthy donors. PCR amplification relied on 60 Vbeta primers (plus 13 Jbeta primers). Generated by immunoSEQ multiplex PCR, the TCRdb table keeps only in-frame clones and is missing some. The profile shows 160,000 or so clones, around 79% of them singletons. Sequencing was carried out using PBMCs. The receptors derive from a woman between 50 and 59 years old in good health and CMV-seronegative.

This clone was observed once. CDR3 sequence reads: CASSLYSRLAGALGQFF. The CDR3 DNA is TGTGCCAGCAGCTTATATTCCCGACTAGCGGGAGCCTTAGGGCAGTTCTTC. V gene TRBV7-2 combines with J gene TRBJ2-1; the match to TRBD2 covers 12 bases. The CDR3 has 17 amino acids. CDR1 and CDR2 from the germline V gene are SGHTA and FQGNSA. With 2 bases clipped from V and 12 bases from J, the junction kept 14 bases outside the gene matches.

CDR3 protein: CASSVGAGTVDTGELFF. The CDR3 region has the DNA TGTGCCAGCAGCGTAGGGGCCGGGACAGTAGACACCGGGGAGCTGTTTTTT. The rearrangement links TRBV9 to TRBJ2-2; TRBD1 matches 7 bases. Germline CDR1 is SGDLS and CDR2 is YYNGEE. The V and J ends lost 0 bases and 3 bases, in that order; junction bases with no gene match: 8. CDR3 length: 17 amino acids.